These 8 T cell receptor beta chains originate from one sample sequenced in a study of human T cells and chemical hapten exposure. This sample's time point: pre-sensitization, week 0. Treatment specified: therapeutic diphenylcyclopropenone sensitization with weekly scalp DPC. MiXCR, applied by TCRdb to the RACE reads, yields one record per CDR3 protein. This sample has 85,000 to 120,000 distinct CDR3 sequences, with less than 15% found just once. Source: whole blood, taken in connection with sensitization to the hapten diphenylcyclopropenone (DPC). These receptor sequences come from a woman between 50 and 59 years old with alopecia areata. Some clones in this sample may be carry-over from other donors' samples.

The sample holds a few counts of this clonotype. This chain's CDR3 is CASTRQGSDEQYF. The CDR3 DNA is TGTGCCAGCACCCGACAGGGGAGTGACGAGCAGTACTTC. The chain is built from TRBV28 and TRBJ2-7; 8 nucleotides align to TRBD1. Germline CDR1 is MDHEN and CDR2 is SYDVKM. Unmatched junction bases numbered 7, after V lost 7 bases and J lost 5 bases. The length of the CDR3 is 13 residues. Using reference TRBV28 and TRBJ2-7 for the parts outside the CDR3, the full variable domain is DVKVTQSSRYLVKRTGEKVFLECVQDMDHENMFWYRQDPGLGLRLIYFSYDVKMKEKGDIPEGYSVSREKKERFSLILESASTNQTSMYLCASTRQGSDEQYFGPGTRLTVT.

The V and J genes are TRBV6-6 and TRBJ1-3, with D possibly being TRBD1 (5 bases). This CDR3 is 15 amino acids long. The germline V gene encodes CDR1 MNHNY and CDR2 SVGAGI (reference sequence). Deletions cut 7 bases from V and 0 bases from J, with 13 bases between. The CDR3 loop reads CASIDSISSGNTIYF. In DNA form, the CDR3 reads TGTGCCAGCATCGACAGTATCAGCTCTGGAAACACCATATATTTT.

Many counts were recorded for this clonotype. V and J are TRBV6-7 and TRBJ1-1, with 12 bases lining up with TRBD1. Being an ORF, TRBV6-7 has a function that is uncertain. V shed 10 bases, J shed 10 bases, and the junction held 10 bases outside the gene matches. The CDR3 totals 13 residues. The CDR3 loop is CATPGQGAFGAFF. The CDR3 DNA follows: TGTGCCACCCCGGGACAGGGGGCTTTTGGAGCTTTCTTT.

The genes are TRBV7-2 and TRBJ2-5; no clear D. This CDR3 region has 11 residues. Trimming removed 10 bases from V and 2 bases from J, with 8 bases in between. Germline CDR1 reads SGHTA; CDR2 reads FQGNSA. This CDR3 reads CAIRRQETQYF. Here the CDR3 DNA reads TGTGCCATACGTCGGCAAGAGACCCAGTACTTC.

At least ten counts were recorded for this clonotype. This sequence joins TRBV20-1 and TRBJ2-5; a possible D gene is TRBD1 (6 bases). Germline-derived CDR1 and CDR2 are DFQATT and SNEGSKA (reference sequence). V dropped 1 base and J dropped 2 bases, with 14 bases sitting between them. The CDR3 totals 15 residues. CDR3 region: CSARGGLAVQETQYF. The CDR3 bases are TGCAGTGCTAGAGGGGGGCTGGCAGTTCAAGAGACCCAGTACTTC.

V gene TRBV11-2 combines with J gene TRBJ1-2; 9 bases line up with TRBD1. The germline gives CDR1 SGHAT, CDR2 FQNNGV. The J segment lost 8 bases and the V segment lost 5 bases, leaving 15 bases of the junction unmatched. The CDR3 is 16 amino acids. The CDR3 DNA follows: TGTGCCAGCAGCCGCGATAGACGGGACAGGGAGACCGGCTACACCTTC. This gives the protein CASSRDRRDRETGYTF.

This clonotype occurred many times. The chain is built from TRBV28 and TRBJ2-2, with 8 positions matching TRBD1. Germline CDR1 MDHEN, CDR2 SYDVKM. The V segment lost 7 bases and the J segment 5 bases; nucleotides outside the gene matches: 9. The CDR3 totals 15 residues. The CDR3 DNA is TGTGCCAGCAAGCAGGGGGCGCGGGAAACCGGGGAGCTGTTTTTT. It codes for CASKQGARETGELFF.

This clonotype was counted only a few times. This chain connects TRBV12-3 or TRBV12-4 to TRBJ1-6; TRBD1 matches 7 bases. This CDR3 comprises 16 residues. After removal of 4 bases from V and 0 bases from J, the junction contained 3 bases not matched to a gene. CDR3 protein: CASSSGGSSYNSPLHF. The CDR3 nucleotides are TGTGCCAGCAGTTCAGGGGGAAGCTCCTATAATTCACCCCTCCACTTT.